Described below is a single T cell receptor beta chain sequence and its context. V gave up 7 bases and J gave up 8 bases; unmatched junction bases: 13. Looked up from germline, CDR1 is MNHEY and CDR2 is SVGAGI. The CDR3 runs 15 residues. These data originate in a study of blood T cell repertoires in COVID-19. Study-wide context: COVID-19 samples collected from the United States, Italy and Spain covered acute and convalescent phases. Sources were T cells, B-cell-depleted T cells, or PBMCs; the material itself was cDNA or gDNA.

Under the authors' procedure: Scientists estimated how many nucleated cells there were by amplifying reference gene primers. The repertoire was sequenced with immunoSEQ multiplex PCR; TCRdb's copy has only in-frame clones and lacks some. The V and J calls and clone size come from that table; D and trimming were worked out from the DNA. The table shows about 290,000 clones, with roughly 90% occurring only once. The source is a man aged 35-49 years with acute or convalescent COVID-19. The V gene is TRBV6-5, the J gene TRBJ1-2; 10 bases match TRBD1. Source material: peripheral blood. CDR3 protein: CASNRKGTGAGGYTF. Written as DNA, the CDR3 is TGTGCCAGCAACCGAAAGGGGACAGGGGCCGGGGGCTACACCTTC.